The TCR beta chain under discussion was sequenced for a study of blood T cell repertoires in COVID-19. Deletions cut 2 bases from V and 2 bases from J, with 13 bases between. The CDR3 has 17 amino acids. In germline, CDR1 is SGHTA, CDR2 FQGNSA. Authors' methods: For nucleated cells, counts were estimated from reference gene primer amplification. Clones were sequenced by immunoSEQ multiplex PCR, and TCRdb holds only the in-frame ones, with some missing. Clonal size and the V and J genes are those of that table, whereas D and trimming came from the DNA. Of about 77,000 clones detected, 90% appear once; the ten largest clones hold approximately 15%. This clone has just a few counts.

Sequenced sample: peripheral blood. This sequence originates from a woman aged 80 or over with active or convalescent COVID-19. The V and J genes are TRBV7-2 and TRBJ2-6; TRBD1 might be the D (6 bases). The CDR3 protein is CASSLQDRIPGANVLTF. The DNA for the CDR3 is TGTGCCAGCAGCTTACAGGACAGAATCCCTGGGGCCAACGTCCTGACTTTC.